This T cell receptor beta chain originates from a study of shared clonotypes between healthy human individuals. Regarding the study as a whole: Exclusively blood specimens were collected; tissue repertoires likely differ.

CDR1 is LGHNA, CDR2 YSLEER, per germline. V was shortened by 2 bases and J by 6 bases, with 14 bases between the two germline ends. The length of the CDR3 is 14 residues. Sequencing was performed with immunoSEQ multiplex PCR; in TCRdb, only in-frame clones are kept and a portion is missing. The sample contains about 1.5 million clones, roughly 97% of which appear only once. The healthy adult donors were HIV-negative and reported no recent acute infections or vaccinations. Within Nashville, Tennessee resided all donors, each a Caucasian adult. A split of CD4+ cells into CD45RA+ naive and CD45RA-negative memory subsets was performed. As for this clone: Antigen unknown.

The origin of this receptor is a man aged 30-40 years in good health. Source material: naive CD4+ T cells sorted from blood. Documented subset: CD45RA+ positively selected. V usage is TRBV4-3 and J usage is TRBJ2-7; TRBD2 is a possible D gene (5 bases). The CDR3 loop reads CASSQWGAGSEQYF. The CDR3 DNA is TGCGCCAGCAGCCAATGGGGTGCGGGTAGCGAGCAGTACTTC.